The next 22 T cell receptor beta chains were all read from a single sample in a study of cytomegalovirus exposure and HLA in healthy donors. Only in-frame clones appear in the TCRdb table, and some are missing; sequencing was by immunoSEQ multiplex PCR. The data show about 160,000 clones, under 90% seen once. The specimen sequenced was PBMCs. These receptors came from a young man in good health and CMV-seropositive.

CDR3 coding DNA: TGTGCCAGCAGTCAGGACTTCGAGACCCAGTACTTC. Its protein product is CASSQDFETQYF. The gene calls are TRBV5-6 and TRBJ2-5; a weak D match, TRBD2 (5 bases). There are 12 residues in the CDR3. V was clipped by 5 bases and J by 5 bases, with 10 bases between them. Germline V lookup: CDR1 SGHDT, CDR2 YYEEEE.

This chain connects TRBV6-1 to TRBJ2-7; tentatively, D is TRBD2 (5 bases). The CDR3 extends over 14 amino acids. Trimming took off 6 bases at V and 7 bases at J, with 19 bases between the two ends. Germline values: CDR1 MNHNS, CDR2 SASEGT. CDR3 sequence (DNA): TGTGCCAGCAGAAGTCGGCGGACTGGTTGGGAGCAGTACTTC. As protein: CASRSRRTGWEQYF.

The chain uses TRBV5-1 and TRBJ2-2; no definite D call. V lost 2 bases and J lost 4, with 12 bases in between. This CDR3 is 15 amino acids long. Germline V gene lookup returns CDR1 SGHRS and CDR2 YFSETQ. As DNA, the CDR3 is TGCGCCAGCAGCTTAGAGCGTCGTGGCACCGGGGAGCTGTTTTTT. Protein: CASSLERRGTGELFF.

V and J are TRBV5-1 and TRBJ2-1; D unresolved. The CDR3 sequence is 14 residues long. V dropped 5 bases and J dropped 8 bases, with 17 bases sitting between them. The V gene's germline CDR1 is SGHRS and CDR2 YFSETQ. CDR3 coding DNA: TGCGCCAGCAGACACCCGACGGGTGGAGATGAGCAGTTCTTC. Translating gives CASRHPTGGDEQFF.

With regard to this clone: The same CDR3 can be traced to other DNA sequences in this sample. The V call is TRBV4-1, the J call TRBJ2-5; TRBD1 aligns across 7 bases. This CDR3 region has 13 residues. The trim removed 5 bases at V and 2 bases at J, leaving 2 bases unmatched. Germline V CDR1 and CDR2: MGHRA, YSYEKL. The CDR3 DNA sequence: TGCGCCAGCAGCAGGGGGCCTCAAGAGACCCAGTACTTC. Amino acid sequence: CASSRGPQETQYF.

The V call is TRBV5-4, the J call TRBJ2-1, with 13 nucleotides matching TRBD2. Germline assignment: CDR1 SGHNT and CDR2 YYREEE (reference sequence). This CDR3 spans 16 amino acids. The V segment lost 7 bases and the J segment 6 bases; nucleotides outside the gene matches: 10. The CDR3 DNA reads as TGTGCCAGCGAGGTACTAGCGGGAGGGGGGCCCAATGAGCAGTTCTTC. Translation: CASEVLAGGGPNEQFF. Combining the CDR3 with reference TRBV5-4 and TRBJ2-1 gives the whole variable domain ETGVTQSPTHLIKTRGQQVTLRCSSQSGHNTVSWYQQALGQGPQFIFQYYREEENGRGNFPPRFSGLQFPNYSSELNVNALELDDSALYLCASEVLAGGGPNEQFFGPGTRLTVL.

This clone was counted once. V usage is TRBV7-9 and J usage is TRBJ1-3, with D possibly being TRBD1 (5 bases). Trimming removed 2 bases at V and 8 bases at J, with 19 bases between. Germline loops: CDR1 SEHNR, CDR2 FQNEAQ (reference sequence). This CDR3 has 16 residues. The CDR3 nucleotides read TGTGCCAGCAGCTTACTTACGACAGTAACGGGGGACACCATATATTTT. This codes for CASSLLTTVTGDTIYF. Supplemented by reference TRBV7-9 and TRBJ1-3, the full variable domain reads DTGVSQNPRHKITKRGQNVTFRCDPISEHNRLYWYRQTLGQGPEFLTYFQNEAQLEKSRLLSDRFSAERPKGSFSTLEIQRTEQGDSAMYLCASSLLTTVTGDTIYFGEGSWLTVV.

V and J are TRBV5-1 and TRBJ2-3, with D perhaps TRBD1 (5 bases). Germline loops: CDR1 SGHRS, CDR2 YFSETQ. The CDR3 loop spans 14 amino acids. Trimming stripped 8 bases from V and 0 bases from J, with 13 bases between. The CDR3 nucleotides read TGCGCCAGTGGACAAGCGAGCAGCACAGATACGCAGTATTTT. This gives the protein CASGQASSTDTQYF.

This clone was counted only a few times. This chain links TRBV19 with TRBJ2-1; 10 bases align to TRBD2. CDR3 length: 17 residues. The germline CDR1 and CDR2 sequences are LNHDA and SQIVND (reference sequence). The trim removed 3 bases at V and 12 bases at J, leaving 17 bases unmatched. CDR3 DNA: TGTGCCAGTAGTATGGCGACAGGGTCTAGCGGGAGTGCGGGGCAGTTCTTC. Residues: CASSMATGSSGSAGQFF. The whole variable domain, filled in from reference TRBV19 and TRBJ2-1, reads DGGITQSPKYLFRKEGQNVTLSCEQNLNHDAMYWYRQDPGQGLRLIYYSQIVNDFQKGDIAEGYSVSREKKESFPLTVTSAQKNPTAFYLCASSMATGSSGSAGQFFGPGTRLTVL.

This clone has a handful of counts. In DNA form, the CDR3 reads TGCGCCAGCAGCTCCACAGGGGATTACTACGAGCAGTACTTC. It specifies CASSSTGDYYEQYF. This chain links TRBV5-1 with TRBJ2-7; 7 bases are a match to TRBD1. V dropped 3 bases and J dropped 3; count of bases not matched to a gene: 6. The CDR3 has 14 residues. CDR1 SGHRS and CDR2 YFSETQ come from the germline V gene.

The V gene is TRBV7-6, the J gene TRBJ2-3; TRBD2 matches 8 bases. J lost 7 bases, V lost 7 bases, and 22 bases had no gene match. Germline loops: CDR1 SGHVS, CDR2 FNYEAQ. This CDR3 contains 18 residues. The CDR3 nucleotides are TGTGCCAGCACCCCCCGCCTAGCTAGCGGGCTCCGGGGGTATACGCAGTATTTT. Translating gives CASTPRLASGLRGYTQYF. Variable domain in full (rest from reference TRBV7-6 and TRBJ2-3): GAGVSQSPRYKVTKRGQDVALRCDPISGHVSLYWYRQALGQGPEFLTYFNYEAQQDKSGLPNDRFSAERPEGSISTLTIQRTEQRDSAMYRCASTPRLASGLRGYTQYFGPGTRLTVL.

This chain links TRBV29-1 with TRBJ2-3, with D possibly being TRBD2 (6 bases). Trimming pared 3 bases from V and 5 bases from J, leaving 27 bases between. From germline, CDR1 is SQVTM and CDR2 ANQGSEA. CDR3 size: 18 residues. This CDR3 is CSVEGVSMVGGWEDTQYF. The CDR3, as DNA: TGCAGCGTTGAGGGGGTTTCAATGGTGGGGGGATGGGAAGATACGCAGTATTTT.

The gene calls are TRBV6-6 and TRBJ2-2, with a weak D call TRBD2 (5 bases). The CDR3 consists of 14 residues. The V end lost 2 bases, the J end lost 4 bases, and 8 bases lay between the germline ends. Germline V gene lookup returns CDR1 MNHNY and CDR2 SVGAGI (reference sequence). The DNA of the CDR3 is TGTGCCAGCAGTTACGAACGGGGCACCGGGGAGCTGTTTTTT. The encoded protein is CASSYERGTGELFF.

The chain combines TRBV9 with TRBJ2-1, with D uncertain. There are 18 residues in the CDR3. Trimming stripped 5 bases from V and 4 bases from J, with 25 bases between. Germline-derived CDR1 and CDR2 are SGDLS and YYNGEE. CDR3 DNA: TGTGCCAGCAGTGACGAAGATTCTAGTGTTGGCCCATACAATGAGCAGTTCTTC. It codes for CASSDEDSSVGPYNEQFF.

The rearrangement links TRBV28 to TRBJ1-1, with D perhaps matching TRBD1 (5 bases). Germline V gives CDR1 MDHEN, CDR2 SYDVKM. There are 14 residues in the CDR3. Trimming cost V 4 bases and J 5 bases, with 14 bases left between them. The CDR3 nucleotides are TGTGCCAGCAGTTGGGGGGTCGGGGGTACTGAAGCTTTCTTT. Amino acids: CASSWGVGGTEAFF.

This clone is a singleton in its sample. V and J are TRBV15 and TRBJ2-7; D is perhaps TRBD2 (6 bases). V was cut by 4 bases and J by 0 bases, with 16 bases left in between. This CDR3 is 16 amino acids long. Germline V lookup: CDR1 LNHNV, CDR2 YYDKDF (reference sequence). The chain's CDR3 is CATSTRVAAISYEQYF. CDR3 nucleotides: TGTGCCACCAGCACTCGGGTAGCGGCAATCTCCTACGAGCAGTACTTC.

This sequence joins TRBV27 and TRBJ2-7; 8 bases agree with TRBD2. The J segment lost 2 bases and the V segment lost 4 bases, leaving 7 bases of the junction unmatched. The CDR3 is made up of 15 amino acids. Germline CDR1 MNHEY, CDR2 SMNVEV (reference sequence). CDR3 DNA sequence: TGTGCCAGCAGTTGGGACGGGAGGGCCACCTACGAGCAGTACTTC. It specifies CASSWDGRATYEQYF.

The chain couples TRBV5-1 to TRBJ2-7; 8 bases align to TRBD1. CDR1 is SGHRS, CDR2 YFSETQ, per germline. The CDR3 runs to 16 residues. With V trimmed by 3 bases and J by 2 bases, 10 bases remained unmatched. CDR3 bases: TGCGCCAGCAGCTGGCAAGCGGACAGGGTAACCTACGAGCAGTACTTC. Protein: CASSWQADRVTYEQYF.

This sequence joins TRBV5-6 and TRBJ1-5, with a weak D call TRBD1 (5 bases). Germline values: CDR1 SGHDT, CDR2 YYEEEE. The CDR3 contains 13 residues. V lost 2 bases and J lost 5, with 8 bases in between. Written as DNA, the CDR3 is TGTGCCAGCAGCTTTGTAGGGGATCAGCCCCAGCATTTT. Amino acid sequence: CASSFVGDQPQHF.

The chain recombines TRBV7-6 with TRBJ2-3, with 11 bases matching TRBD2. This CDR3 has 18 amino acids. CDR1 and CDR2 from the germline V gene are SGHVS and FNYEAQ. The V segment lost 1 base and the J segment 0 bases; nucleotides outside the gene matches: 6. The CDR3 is CASSLVASGRSSTDTQYF. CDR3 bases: TGTGCCAGCAGCTTAGTAGCTAGCGGGAGGTCTAGCACAGATACGCAGTATTTT.

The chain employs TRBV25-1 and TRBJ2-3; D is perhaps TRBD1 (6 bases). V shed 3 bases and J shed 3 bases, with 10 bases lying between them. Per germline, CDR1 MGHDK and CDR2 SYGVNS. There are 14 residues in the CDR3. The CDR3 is CASSDLQGTDTQYF. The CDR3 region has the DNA TGTGCCAGCAGTGATTTACAGGGTACAGATACGCAGTATTTT.

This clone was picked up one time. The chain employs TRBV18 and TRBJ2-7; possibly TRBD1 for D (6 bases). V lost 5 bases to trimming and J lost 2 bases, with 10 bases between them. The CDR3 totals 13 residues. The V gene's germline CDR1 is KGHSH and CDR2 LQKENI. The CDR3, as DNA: TGTGCCAGCTCAGAGGGGGAGACCTACGAGCAGTACTTC. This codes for CASSEGETYEQYF.